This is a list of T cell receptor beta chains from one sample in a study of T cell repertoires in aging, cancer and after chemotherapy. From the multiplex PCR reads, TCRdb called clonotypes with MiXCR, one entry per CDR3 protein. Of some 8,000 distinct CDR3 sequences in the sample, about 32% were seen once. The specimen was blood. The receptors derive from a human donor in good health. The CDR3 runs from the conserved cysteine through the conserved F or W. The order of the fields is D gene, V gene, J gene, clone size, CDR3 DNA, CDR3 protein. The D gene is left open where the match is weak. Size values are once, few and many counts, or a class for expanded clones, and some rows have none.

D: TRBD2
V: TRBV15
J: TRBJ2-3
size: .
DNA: TGTGCCACCAGCAGAGCGGGAGGCGGGGGTACGCAGTATTTT
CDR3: CATSRAGGGGTQYF

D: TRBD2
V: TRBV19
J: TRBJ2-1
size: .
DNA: TGTGCCAGTAGTATCACTAGCGGGGGGATCAATGAGCAGTTCTTC
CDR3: CASSITSGGINEQFF

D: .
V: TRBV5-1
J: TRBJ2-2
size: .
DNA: TGCGCCAGCAGCTTACTCTTGAACACCGGGGAGCTGTTTTTT
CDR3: CASSLLLNTGELFF

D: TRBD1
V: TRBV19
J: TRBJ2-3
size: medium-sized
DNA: TGTGCCAGTAGTATCGTAGGGGGCGGCACAGATACGCAGTATTTT
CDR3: CASSIVGGGTDTQYF

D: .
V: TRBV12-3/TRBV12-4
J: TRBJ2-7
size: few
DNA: TGTGCCAGCAGCCCGGGACCCCCAGGGAACGAGCAGTACTTC
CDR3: CASSPGPPGNEQYF

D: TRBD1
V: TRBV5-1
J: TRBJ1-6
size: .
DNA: TGCGCCAGCAGCAAGACAGGGGAGATTTCCTATAATTCACCCCTCCACTTT
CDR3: CASSKTGEISYNSPLHF

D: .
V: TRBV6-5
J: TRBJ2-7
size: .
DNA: TGTGCCAGCAGCCACCTGGCCGGGTTACTTGTTAGCTACGAGCAGTACTTC
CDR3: CASSHLAGLLVSYEQYF

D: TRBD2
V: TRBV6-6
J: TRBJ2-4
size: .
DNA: TGTGCCAGCAGTGGACTAGCGGGGGGTCTCTTATACTTC
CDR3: CASSGLAGGLLYF

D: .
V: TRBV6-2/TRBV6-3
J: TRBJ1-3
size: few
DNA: TGTGCCAGCAACCCGGGCGCTGGAAACACCATATATTTT
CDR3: CASNPGAGNTIYF

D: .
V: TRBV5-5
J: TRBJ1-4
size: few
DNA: TGTGCCAGCAGCTTTCAGGGAATAAATGAAAAACTGTTTTTT
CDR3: CASSFQGINEKLFF

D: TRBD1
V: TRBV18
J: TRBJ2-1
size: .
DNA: TGTGCCAGCTCAATACTCCCGGGACAGGGCTACAATGAGCAGTTCTTC
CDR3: CASSILPGQGYNEQFF

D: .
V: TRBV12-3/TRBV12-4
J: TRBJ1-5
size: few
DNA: TGTGCCAGCAGAGGGACGGAGAATCAGCCCCAGCATTTT
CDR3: CASRGTENQPQHF